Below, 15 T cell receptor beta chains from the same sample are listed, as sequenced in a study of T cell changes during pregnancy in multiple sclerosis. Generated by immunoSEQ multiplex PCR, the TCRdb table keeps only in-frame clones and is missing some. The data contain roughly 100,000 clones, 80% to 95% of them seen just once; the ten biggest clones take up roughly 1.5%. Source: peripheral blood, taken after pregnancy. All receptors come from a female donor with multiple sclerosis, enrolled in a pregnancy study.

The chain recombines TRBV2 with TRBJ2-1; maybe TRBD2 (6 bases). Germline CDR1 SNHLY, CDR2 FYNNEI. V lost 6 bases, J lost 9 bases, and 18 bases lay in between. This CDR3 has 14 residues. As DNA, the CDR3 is TGTGCCAGCAGGGGGCTAGCGAAGAACGGTGAGCAGTTCTTC. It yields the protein CASRGLAKNGEQFF.

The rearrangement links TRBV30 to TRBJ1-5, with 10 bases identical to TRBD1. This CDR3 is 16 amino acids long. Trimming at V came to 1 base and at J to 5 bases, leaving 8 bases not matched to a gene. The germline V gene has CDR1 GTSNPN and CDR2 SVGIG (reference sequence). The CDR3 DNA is TGTGCCTGGAGTGCTATCCGGGACAGGGGCGATCAGCCCCAGCATTTT. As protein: CAWSAIRDRGDQPQHF. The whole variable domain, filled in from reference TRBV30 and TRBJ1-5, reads SQTIHQWPATLVQPVGSPLSLECTVEGTSNPNLYWYRQAAGRGLQLLFYSVGIGQISSEVPQNLSASRPQDRQFILSSKKLLLSDSGFYLCAWSAIRDRGDQPQHFGDGTRLSIL.

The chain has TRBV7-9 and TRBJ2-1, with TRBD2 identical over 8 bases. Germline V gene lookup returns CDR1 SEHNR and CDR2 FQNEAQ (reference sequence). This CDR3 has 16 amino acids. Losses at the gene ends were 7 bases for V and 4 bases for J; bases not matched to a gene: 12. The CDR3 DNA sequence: TGTGCCAGCATCCAAGGGATTAGCGGGGTGTACAATGAGCAGTTCTTC. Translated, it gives CASIQGISGVYNEQFF.

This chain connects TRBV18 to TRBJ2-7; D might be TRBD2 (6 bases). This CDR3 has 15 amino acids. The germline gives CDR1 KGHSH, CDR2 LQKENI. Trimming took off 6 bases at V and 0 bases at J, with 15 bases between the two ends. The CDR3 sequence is CASSPPGLFSYEQYF. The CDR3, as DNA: TGTGCCAGCTCGCCCCCGGGACTGTTCTCCTACGAGCAGTACTTC.

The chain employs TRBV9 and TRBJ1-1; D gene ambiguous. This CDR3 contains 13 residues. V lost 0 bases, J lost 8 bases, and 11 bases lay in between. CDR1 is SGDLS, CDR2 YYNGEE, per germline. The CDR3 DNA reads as TGTGCCAGCAGCGTAGGTCCAGGAAAAGAAGCTTTCTTT. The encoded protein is CASSVGPGKEAFF.

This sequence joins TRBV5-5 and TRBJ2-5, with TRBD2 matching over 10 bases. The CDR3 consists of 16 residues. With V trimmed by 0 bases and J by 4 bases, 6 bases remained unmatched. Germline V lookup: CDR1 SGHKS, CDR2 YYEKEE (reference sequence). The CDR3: CASSLGVAGGSETQYF. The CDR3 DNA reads TGTGCCAGCAGCTTGGGGGTAGCGGGAGGTTCAGAGACCCAGTACTTC.

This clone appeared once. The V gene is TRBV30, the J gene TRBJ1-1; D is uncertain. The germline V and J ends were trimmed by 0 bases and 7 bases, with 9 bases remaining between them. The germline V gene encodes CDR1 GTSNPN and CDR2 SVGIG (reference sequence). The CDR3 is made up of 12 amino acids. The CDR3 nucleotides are TGTGCCTGGAGTGTACGGGTAGGTGAAGCTTTCTTT. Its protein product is CAWSVRVGEAFF.

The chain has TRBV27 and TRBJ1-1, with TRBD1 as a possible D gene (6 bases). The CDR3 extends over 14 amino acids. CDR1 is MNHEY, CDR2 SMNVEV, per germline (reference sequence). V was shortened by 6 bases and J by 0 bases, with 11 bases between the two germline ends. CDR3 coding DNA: TGTGCCAGCAGAAAGGGGGGGGTGAACACTGAAGCTTTCTTT. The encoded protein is CASRKGGVNTEAFF.

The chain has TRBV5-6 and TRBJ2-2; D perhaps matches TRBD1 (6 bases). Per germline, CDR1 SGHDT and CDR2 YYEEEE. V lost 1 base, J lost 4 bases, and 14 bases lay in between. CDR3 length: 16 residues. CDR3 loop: CASSLYPGVGTGELFF. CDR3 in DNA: TGTGCCAGCAGCTTGTATCCAGGGGTGGGCACCGGGGAGCTGTTTTTT. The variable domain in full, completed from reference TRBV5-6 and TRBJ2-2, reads DAGVTQSPTHLIKTRGQQVTLRCSPKSGHDTVSWYQQALGQGPQFIFQYYEEEERQRGNFPDRFSGHQFPNYSSELNVNALLLGDSALYLCASSLYPGVGTGELFFGEGSRLTVL.

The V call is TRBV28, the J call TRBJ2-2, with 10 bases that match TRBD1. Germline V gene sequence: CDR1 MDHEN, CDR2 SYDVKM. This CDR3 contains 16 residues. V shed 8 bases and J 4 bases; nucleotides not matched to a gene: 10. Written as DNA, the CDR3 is TGTGCCAGCTGGCCCCCGCGGACAGGGGGCACCGGGGAGCTGTTTTTT. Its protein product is CASWPPRTGGTGELFF. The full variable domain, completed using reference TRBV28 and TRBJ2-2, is DVKVTQSSRYLVKRTGEKVFLECVQDMDHENMFWYRQDPGLGLRLIYFSYDVKMKEKGDIPEGYSVSREKKERFSLILESASTNQTSMYLCASWPPRTGGTGELFFGEGSRLTVL.

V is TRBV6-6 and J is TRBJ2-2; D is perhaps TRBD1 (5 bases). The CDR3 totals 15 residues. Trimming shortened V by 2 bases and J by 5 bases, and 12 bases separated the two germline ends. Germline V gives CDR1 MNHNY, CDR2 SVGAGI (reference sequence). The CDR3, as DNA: TGTGCCAGCAGTTACCAGGGTCGTAGGACCGGGGAGCTGTTTTTT. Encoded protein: CASSYQGRRTGELFF.

CDR3 DNA sequence: TGTGCCAGCAGTTACTCGAAAGGGGCGCCCCTCCACTTT. This codes for CASSYSKGAPLHF. This chain joins TRBV6-5 and TRBJ1-6; D might be TRBD1 (5 bases). The germline V gene has CDR1 MNHEY and CDR2 SVGAGI. This CDR3 spans 13 amino acids. Trimming left V 0 bases short and J 13 bases short, with 10 bases between.

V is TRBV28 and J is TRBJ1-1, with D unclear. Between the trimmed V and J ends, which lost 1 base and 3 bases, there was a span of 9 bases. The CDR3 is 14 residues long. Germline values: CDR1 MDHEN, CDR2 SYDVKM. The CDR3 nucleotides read TGTGCCAGCAGTTTATCTCGGGGTTACACTGAAGCTTTCTTT. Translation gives CASSLSRGYTEAFF.

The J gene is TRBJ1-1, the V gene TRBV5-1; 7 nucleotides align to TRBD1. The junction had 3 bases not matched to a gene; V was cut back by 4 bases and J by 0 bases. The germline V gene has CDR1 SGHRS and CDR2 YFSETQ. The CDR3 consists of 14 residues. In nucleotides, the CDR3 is TGCGCCAGCAGCCAGGGACAGATGAACACTGAAGCTTTCTTT. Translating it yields CASSQGQMNTEAFF.

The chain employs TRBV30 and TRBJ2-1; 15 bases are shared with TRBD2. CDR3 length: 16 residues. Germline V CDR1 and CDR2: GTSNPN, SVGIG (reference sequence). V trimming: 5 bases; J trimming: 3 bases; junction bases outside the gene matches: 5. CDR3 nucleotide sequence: TGTGCCTGGTCCCCGGGACTAGCGGGAGGCTACAATGAGCAGTTCTTC. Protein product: CAWSPGLAGGYNEQFF. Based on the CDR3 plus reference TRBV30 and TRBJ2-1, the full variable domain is SQTIHQWPATLVQPVGSPLSLECTVEGTSNPNLYWYRQAAGRGLQLLFYSVGIGQISSEVPQNLSASRPQDRQFILSSKKLLLSDSGFYLCAWSPGLAGGYNEQFFGPGTRLTVL.